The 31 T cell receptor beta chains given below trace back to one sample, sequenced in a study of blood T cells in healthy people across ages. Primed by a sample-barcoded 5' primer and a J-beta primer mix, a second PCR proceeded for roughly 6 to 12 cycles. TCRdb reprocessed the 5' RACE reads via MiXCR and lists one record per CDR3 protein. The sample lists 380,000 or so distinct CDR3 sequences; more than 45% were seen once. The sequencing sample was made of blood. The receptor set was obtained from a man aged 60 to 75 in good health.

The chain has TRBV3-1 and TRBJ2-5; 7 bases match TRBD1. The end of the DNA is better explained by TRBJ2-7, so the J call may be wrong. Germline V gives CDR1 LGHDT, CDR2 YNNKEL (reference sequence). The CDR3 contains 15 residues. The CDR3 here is CASSRWDRGNYEQYF. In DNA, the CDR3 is TGTGCCAGCAGCCGCTGGGACAGAGGAAACTACGAGCAGTACTTC.

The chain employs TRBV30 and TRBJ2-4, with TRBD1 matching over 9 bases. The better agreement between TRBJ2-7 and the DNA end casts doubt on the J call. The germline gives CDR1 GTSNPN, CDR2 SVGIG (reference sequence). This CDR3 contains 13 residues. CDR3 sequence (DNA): TGTGCCTGGGGAGGACAGGGGTGGTACGAGCAGTACTTC. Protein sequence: CAWGGQGWYEQYF.

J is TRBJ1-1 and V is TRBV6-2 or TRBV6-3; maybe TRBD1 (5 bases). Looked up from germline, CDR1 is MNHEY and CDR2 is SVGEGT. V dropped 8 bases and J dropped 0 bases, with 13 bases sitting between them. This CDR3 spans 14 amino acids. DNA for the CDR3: TGTGCCAGCGGACAAAACAGATTGAACACTGAAGCTTTCTTT. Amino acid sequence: CASGQNRLNTEAFF.

The CDR3 sequence: CAWTSRTGLVEQYF. The DNA for the CDR3 is TGTGCCTGGACCTCGAGGACAGGGTTAGTCGAGCAGTACTTC. V is TRBV30 and J is TRBJ2-4; the match to TRBD1 covers 8 bases. The end of the DNA fits TRBJ2-7 better, so the J call may be wrong. Germline V lookup: CDR1 GTSNPN, CDR2 SVGIG (reference sequence). The length of the CDR3 is 14 residues.

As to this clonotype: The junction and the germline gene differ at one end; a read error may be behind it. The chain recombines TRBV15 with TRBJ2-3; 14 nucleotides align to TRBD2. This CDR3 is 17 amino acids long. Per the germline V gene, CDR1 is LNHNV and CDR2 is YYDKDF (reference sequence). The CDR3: CATSRGTSGGSLDTQYF. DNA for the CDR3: TGTGCCACCAGCAGGGGGACTAGCGGGGGAAGCTTGGATACACAGTATTTT.

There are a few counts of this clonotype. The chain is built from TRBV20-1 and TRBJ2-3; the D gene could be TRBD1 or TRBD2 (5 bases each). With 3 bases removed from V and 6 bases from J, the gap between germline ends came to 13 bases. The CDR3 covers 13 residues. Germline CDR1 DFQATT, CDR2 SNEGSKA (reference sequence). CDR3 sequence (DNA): TGCAGTGCTAGGTCGTCGGGACGGGATACGCAGTATTTT. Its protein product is CSARSSGRDTQYF.

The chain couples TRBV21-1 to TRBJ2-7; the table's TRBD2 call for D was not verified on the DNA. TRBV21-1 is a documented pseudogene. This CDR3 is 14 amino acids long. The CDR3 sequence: CASRTGTRRGEQYF. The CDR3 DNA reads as TGTGCCAGCAGGACCGGGACTCGAAGGGGCGAGCAGTACTTC.

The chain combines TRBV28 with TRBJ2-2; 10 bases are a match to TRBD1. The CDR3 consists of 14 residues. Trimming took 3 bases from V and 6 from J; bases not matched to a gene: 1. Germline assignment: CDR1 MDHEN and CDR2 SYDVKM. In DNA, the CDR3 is TGTGCCAGCAGTTTGACAGGGGGCCCCGGGGAGCTGTTTTTT. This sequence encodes CASSLTGGPGELFF.

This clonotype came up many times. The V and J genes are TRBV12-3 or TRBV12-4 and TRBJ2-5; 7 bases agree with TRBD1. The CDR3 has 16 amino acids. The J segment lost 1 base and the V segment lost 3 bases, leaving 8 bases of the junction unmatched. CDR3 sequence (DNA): TGTGCCAGCAGTTTGGTGGTTGAGGGGGCCCAAGAGACCCAGTACTTC. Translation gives CASSLVVEGAQETQYF.

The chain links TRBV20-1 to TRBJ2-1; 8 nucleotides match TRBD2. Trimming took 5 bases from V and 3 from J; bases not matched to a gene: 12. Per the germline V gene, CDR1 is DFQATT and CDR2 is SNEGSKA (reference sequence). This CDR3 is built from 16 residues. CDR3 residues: CSAPTLAGRGYNEQFF. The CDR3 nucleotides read TGCAGTGCTCCCACTCTAGCGGGTCGAGGCTACAATGAGCAGTTCTTC.

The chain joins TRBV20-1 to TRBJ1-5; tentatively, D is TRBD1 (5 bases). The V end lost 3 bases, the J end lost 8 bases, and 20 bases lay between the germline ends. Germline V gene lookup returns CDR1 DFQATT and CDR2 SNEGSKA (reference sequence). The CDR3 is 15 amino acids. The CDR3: CSASPVQGQREPQHF. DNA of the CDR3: TGCAGTGCTAGCCCAGTTCAAGGACAAAGGGAGCCCCAGCATTTT.

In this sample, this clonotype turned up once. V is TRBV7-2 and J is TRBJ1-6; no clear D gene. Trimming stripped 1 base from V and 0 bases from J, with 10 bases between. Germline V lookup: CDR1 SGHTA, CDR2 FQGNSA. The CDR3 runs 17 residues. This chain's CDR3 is CASSLGAASSYNSPLHF. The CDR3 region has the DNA TGTGCCAGCAGCTTAGGGGCGGCTAGCTCCTATAATTCACCCCTCCACTTT.

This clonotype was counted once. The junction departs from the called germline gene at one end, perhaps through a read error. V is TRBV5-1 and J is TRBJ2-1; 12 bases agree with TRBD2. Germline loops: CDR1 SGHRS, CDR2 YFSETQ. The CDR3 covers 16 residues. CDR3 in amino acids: CASRGASGRDYNEQFF. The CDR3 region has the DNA TGCGCCAGCAGGGGGGCTAGCGGGAGGGACTACAACGAGCAGTTCTTC.

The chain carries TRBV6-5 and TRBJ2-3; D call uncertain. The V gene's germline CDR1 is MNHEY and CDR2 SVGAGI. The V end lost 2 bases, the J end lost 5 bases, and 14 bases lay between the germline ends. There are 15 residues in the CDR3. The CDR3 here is CASSYRDFPLDTQYF. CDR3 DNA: TGTGCCAGCAGTTACCGAGACTTTCCCTTAGATACGCAGTATTTT.

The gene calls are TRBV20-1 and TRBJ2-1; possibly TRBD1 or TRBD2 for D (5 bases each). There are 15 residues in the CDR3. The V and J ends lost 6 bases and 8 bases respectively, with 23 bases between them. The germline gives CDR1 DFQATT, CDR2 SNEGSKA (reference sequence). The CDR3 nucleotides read TGCAGTGCCGTCTCCCGGGGCCACGTTGCGCATGAGCAGTTCTTC. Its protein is CSAVSRGHVAHEQFF.

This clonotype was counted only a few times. CDR3 in DNA: TGTGCCAGCAGTTTGGGGGGACGGGCCTATGGCTACACCTTC. This sequence encodes CASSLGGRAYGYTF. The chain joins TRBV12-3 or TRBV12-4 to TRBJ1-2; D is perhaps TRBD1 (5 bases). The CDR3 sequence is 14 residues long. Trimming shortened V by 3 bases and J by 4 bases, and 12 bases separated the two germline ends.

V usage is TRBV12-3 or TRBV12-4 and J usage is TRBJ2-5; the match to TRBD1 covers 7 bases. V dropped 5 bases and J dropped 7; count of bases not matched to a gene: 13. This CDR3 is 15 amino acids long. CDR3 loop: CASSPQTGQHPTQYF. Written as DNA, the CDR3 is TGTGCCAGCAGTCCCCAAACGGGACAGCACCCGACCCAGTACTTC.

The CDR3 spells CASSFRTGEQYF. CDR3 DNA sequence: TGTGCCAGCAGCTTCCGGACCGGCGAGCAGTACTTC. The chain recombines TRBV3-1 with TRBJ2-5; D gene unclear. The DNA end is a closer match to TRBJ2-7, so the J assignment may be wrong. Germline V CDR1 and CDR2: LGHDT, YNNKEL (reference sequence). This CDR3 has 12 amino acids.

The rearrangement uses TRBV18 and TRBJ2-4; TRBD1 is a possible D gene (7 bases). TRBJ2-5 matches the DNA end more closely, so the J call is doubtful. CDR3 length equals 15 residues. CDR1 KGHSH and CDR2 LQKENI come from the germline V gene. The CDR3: CASSPRRGDGETQYF. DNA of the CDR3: TGTGCCAGCTCACCACGCAGGGGGGATGGAGAGACCCAGTACTTC.

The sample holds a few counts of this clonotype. The CDR3 here is CSARETPGSHNQPQHF. In DNA, the CDR3 is TGCAGTGCTAGAGAAACCCCCGGGTCCCACAATCAGCCCCAGCATTTT. V usage is TRBV20-1 and J usage is TRBJ1-5, with unresolved D. CDR3 length: 16 residues. CDR1 and CDR2 (germline): DFQATT, SNEGSKA (reference sequence). V was cut by 0 bases and J by 3 bases, with 15 bases left in between.

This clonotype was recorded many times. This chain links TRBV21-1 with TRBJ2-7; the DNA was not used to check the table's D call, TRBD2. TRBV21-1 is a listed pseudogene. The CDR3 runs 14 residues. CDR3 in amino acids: CASPTGQRAYEQYF. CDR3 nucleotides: TGTGCCAGCCCAACGGGCCAGCGGGCCTACGAGCAGTACTTC.

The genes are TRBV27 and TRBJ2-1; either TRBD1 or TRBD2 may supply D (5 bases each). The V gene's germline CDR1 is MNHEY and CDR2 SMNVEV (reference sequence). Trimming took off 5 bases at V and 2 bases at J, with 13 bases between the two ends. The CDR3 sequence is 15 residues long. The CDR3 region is CASSRGEIPYNEQFF. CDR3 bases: TGTGCCAGCAGTCGAGGGGAGATTCCCTACAATGAGCAGTTCTTC.

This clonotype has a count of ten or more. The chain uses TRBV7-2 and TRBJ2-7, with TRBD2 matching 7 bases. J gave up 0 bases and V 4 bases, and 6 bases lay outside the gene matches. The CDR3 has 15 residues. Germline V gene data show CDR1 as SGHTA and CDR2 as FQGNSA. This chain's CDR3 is CASSSTSARSYEQYF. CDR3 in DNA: TGTGCCAGCAGCTCTACTAGCGCCCGCTCCTACGAGCAGTACTTC.

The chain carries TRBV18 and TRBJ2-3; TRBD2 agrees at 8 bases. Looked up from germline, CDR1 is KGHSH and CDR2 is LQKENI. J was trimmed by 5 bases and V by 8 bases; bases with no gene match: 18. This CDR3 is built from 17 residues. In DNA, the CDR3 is TGTGCCAGCACGAACGGTTTGGGAAGCGGGGGACGAGATACGCAGTATTTT. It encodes CASTNGLGSGGRDTQYF.

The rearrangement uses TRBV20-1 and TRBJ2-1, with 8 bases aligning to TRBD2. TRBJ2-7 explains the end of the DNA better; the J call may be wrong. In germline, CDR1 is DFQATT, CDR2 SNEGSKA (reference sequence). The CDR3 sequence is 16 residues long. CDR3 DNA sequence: TGCAGTGCTAGAAAAAGGACGGGGGGGGCCTACAATGAGCAGTACTTC. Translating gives CSARKRTGGAYNEQYF.

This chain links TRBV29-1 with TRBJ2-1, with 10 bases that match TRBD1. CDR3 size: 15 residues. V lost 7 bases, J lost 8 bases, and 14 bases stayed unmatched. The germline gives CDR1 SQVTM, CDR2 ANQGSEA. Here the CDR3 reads CSANDRDRGRDEQFF. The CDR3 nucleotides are TGCAGCGCCAATGACCGGGACAGGGGTAGGGATGAGCAGTTCTTC.

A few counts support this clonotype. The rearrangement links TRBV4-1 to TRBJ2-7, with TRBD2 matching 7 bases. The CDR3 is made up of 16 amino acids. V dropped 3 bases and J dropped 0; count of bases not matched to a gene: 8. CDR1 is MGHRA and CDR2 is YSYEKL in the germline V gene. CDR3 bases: TGCGCCAGCAGCCAGACCCCGGGGGGAGGCTCCTACGAGCAGTACTTC. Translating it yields CASSQTPGGGSYEQYF.

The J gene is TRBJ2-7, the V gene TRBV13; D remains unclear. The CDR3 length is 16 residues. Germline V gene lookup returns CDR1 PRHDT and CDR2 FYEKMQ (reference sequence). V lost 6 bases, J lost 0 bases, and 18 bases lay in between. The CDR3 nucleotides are TGTGCCAGCAGGCGAGGATGGGGTCCCAGCTCCTACGAGCAGTACTTC. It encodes CASRRGWGPSSYEQYF. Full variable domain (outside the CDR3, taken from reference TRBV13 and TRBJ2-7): AAGVIQSPRHLIKEKRETATLKCYPIPRHDTVYWYQQGPGQDPQFLISFYEKMQSDKGSIPDRFSAQQFSDYHSELNMSSLELGDSALYFCASRRGWGPSSYEQYFGPGTRLTVT.

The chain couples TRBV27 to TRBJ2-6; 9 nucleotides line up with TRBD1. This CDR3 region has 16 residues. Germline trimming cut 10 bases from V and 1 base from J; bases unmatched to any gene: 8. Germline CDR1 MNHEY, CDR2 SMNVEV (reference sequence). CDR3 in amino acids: CATRGQGLSGANVLTF. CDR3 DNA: TGTGCCACCCGGGGACAGGGCCTTTCTGGGGCCAACGTCCTGACTTTC.

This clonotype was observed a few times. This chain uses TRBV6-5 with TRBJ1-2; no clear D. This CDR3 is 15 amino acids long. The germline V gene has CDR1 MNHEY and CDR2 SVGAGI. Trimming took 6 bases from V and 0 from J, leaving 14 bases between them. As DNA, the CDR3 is TGTGCCAGCAGGTTCGCGTGGGAGACTAACTATGGCTACACCTTC. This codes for CASRFAWETNYGYTF.

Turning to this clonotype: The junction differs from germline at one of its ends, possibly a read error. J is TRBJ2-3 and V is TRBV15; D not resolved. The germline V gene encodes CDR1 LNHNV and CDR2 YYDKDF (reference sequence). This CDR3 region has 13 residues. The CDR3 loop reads CATSRDPRDAQYF. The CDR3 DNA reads TGTGCCACCAGCAGAGATCCGAGAGATGCGCAGTATTTT.